Below, one T cell receptor beta chain is given with its context. The sample originates from a study of shared clonotypes between healthy human individuals. Here immunoSEQ multiplex PCR was the method, and the copy in TCRdb shows in-frame clones only, minus some. Here the sample spans roughly 1 million clones, roughly 80% being singletons. This CDR3 spans 13 amino acids. V lost 5 bases and J lost 6; bases outside the gene matches: 2. Germline-derived CDR1 and CDR2 are MNHEY and SVGAGI. It was into CD45RA+ naive and CD45RA-negative memory subsets that the CD4+ cells were split. This chain connects TRBV6-5 to TRBJ1-5, with 9 bases matching TRBD1. The clonotype was recovered from a man aged 18 to 30 in good health. The specimen was memory CD4+ T cells sorted from blood. Noted subset: CD45RA-negative fraction. As DNA, the CDR3 is TGTGCCAGCAGTCCGACAGGGGGTCAGCCCCAGCATTTT. This sequence encodes CASSPTGGQPQHF.